This is a list of T cell receptor beta chains from one sample in a study of B cell selection in AIRE deficiency. Repertoires were generated with immunoSEQ multiplex PCR, while TCRdb's copy carries only in-frame clones and drops some. Among some 25,000 clones listed, about 90% were seen once. Sequencing was carried out using CD4+CD25+ Tregs sorted from PBMCs. The receptor source for this set is a human donor in good health. Both conserved end residues are part of each CDR3. A D gene is named only where the DNA matches it firmly. Clone sizes are given selectively: once, few, many, or a class where the clone is expanded.

v_call: TRBV25-1; clone_size: .; j_call: TRBJ1-4; d_call: TRBD1; cdr3_nt: TGTGCCAGCAGGAAGACAGGGGGCGATGAAAAACTGTTTTTT; cdr3_aa: CASRKTGGDEKLFF
v_call: TRBV7-7; clone_size: once; j_call: TRBJ2-1; d_call: TRBD2; cdr3_nt: TGTGCCAGCAGCTTACTAGCGGGGGGGTACAATGAGCAGTTCTTC; cdr3_aa: CASSLLAGGYNEQFF
v_call: TRBV5-5; clone_size: .; j_call: TRBJ1-5; d_call: TRBD1; cdr3_nt: TGTGCCAGCAGCTTTACCGGGACAGGGGAAAGCAATCAGCCCCAGCATTTT; cdr3_aa: CASSFTGTGESNQPQHF
v_call: TRBV10-3; clone_size: few; j_call: TRBJ1-6; d_call: .; cdr3_nt: TGTGCCATCAGTGAGTCGGAGCTCCTCCACTTT; cdr3_aa: CAISESELLHF
v_call: TRBV5-1; clone_size: once; j_call: TRBJ2-3; d_call: .; cdr3_nt: TGCGCCAGCAGCCCCGTCAACCCCCCTAATACGCAGTATTTT; cdr3_aa: CASSPVNPPNTQYF
v_call: TRBV6-6; clone_size: .; j_call: TRBJ1-2; d_call: TRBD1; cdr3_nt: TGTGCCAGCAGTTCCCGACAGGGGGGCTACACCTTC; cdr3_aa: CASSSRQGGYTF
v_call: TRBV5-1; clone_size: .; j_call: TRBJ1-1; d_call: .; cdr3_nt: TGCGCCAGCAGCTTGATTTCCAACACTGAAGCTTTCTTT; cdr3_aa: CASSLISNTEAFF
v_call: TRBV5-8; clone_size: once; j_call: TRBJ1-5; d_call: TRBD1; cdr3_nt: TGTGCCAGCAGCTTGGGTGACAGGGCATTTAGCAATCAGCCCCAGCATTTT; cdr3_aa: CASSLGDRAFSNQPQHF
v_call: TRBV9; clone_size: .; j_call: TRBJ2-7; d_call: .; cdr3_nt: TGTGCCAGCAGCGTAGGTTGGGACCGCACCTACGAGCAGTACTTC; cdr3_aa: CASSVGWDRTYEQYF
v_call: TRBV27; clone_size: once; j_call: TRBJ1-3; d_call: .; cdr3_nt: TGTGCCAGCAGTTCCTGGAAGGGAAACACCATATATTTT; cdr3_aa: CASSSWKGNTIYF
v_call: TRBV7-2; clone_size: .; j_call: TRBJ2-1; d_call: TRBD2; cdr3_nt: TGTGCCAGCAGTAAAGGACTAGCGGGGGTAAATGAGCAGTTCTTC; cdr3_aa: CASSKGLAGVNEQFF
v_call: TRBV5-8; clone_size: .; j_call: TRBJ2-3; d_call: .; cdr3_nt: TGTGCCAGCAGCTGGGGGGGCAGCTTAGGCACAGATACGCAGTATTTT; cdr3_aa: CASSWGGSLGTDTQYF
v_call: TRBV7-9; clone_size: .; j_call: TRBJ1-3; d_call: .; cdr3_nt: TGTGCCAGCAGCTCTACCCGGACTGGAAACACCATATATTTT; cdr3_aa: CASSSTRTGNTIYF
v_call: TRBV7-8; clone_size: .; j_call: TRBJ2-5; d_call: .; cdr3_nt: TGTGCCAGCAGCTTAGAAGGGCTTTGGGAGACCCAGTACTTC; cdr3_aa: CASSLEGLWETQYF
v_call: TRBV5-1; clone_size: .; j_call: TRBJ2-2; d_call: .; cdr3_nt: TGCGCCAGCAGCTTGCCACGGGGCAACACCGGGGAGCTGTTTTTT; cdr3_aa: CASSLPRGNTGELFF
v_call: TRBV9; clone_size: .; j_call: TRBJ1-5; d_call: .; cdr3_nt: TGTGCCAGCAGCGTAGACGACCGACGCAATCAGCCCCAGCATTTT; cdr3_aa: CASSVDDRRNQPQHF
v_call: TRBV20-1; clone_size: .; j_call: TRBJ2-1; d_call: .; cdr3_nt: TGCAGTGCTAGTCTGGGACTTGAGCAGTTCTTC; cdr3_aa: CSASLGLEQFF
v_call: TRBV30; clone_size: .; j_call: TRBJ2-2; d_call: TRBD2; cdr3_nt: TGTGCCTGGGCTAGCGGGGCTCTTATAAACACCGGGGAGCTGTTTTTT; cdr3_aa: CAWASGALINTGELFF
v_call: TRBV5-1; clone_size: once; j_call: TRBJ2-2; d_call: .; cdr3_nt: TGCGCCAGCAGGGGGCAGGACACCGGGGAGCTGTTTTTT; cdr3_aa: CASRGQDTGELFF
v_call: TRBV30; clone_size: .; j_call: TRBJ2-1; d_call: .; cdr3_nt: TGTGCCTGGAGTAGGGACCTGAGCTCCTACAATGAGCAGTTCTTC; cdr3_aa: CAWSRDLSSYNEQFF
v_call: TRBV5-1; clone_size: once; j_call: TRBJ2-7; d_call: .; cdr3_nt: TGCGCCAGCAGCTTGGTTGCCCTTGGGGACTACGAGCAGTACTTC; cdr3_aa: CASSLVALGDYEQYF
v_call: TRBV19; clone_size: .; j_call: TRBJ1-5; d_call: .; cdr3_nt: TGTGCCAGTAGATTTTGGGAGGGCCCCAATCAGCCCCAGCATTTT; cdr3_aa: CASRFWEGPNQPQHF
v_call: TRBV27; clone_size: .; j_call: TRBJ1-4; d_call: .; cdr3_nt: TGTGCCAGCAGTTTAAAAGGGGAACGGAGTGAAAAACTGTTTTTT; cdr3_aa: CASSLKGERSEKLFF
v_call: TRBV28; clone_size: .; j_call: TRBJ2-5; d_call: TRBD2; cdr3_nt: TGTGCCAGCAGTAGAGGACTAGCGCGGGGTGGGACCCAGTACTTC; cdr3_aa: CASSRGLARGGTQYF
v_call: TRBV7-9; clone_size: .; j_call: TRBJ1-2; d_call: .; cdr3_nt: TGTGCCAGCAGCTTATCCCGGGCGCTCTATGGCTACACCTTC; cdr3_aa: CASSLSRALYGYTF
v_call: TRBV18; clone_size: .; j_call: TRBJ2-7; d_call: .; cdr3_nt: TGTGCCAGCTCACAGGGCTACGAGCAGTACTTC; cdr3_aa: CASSQGYEQYF
v_call: TRBV7-6; clone_size: .; j_call: TRBJ2-2; d_call: TRBD1; cdr3_nt: TGTGCCAGCAGCTTAGCGTCCCGGACAGGGGTCGGGGAGCTGTTTTTT; cdr3_aa: CASSLASRTGVGELFF
v_call: TRBV5-1; clone_size: once; j_call: TRBJ2-2; d_call: .; cdr3_nt: TGCGCCAGCAGCTTGGAGGGCCCCACCGGGGAGCTGTTTTTT; cdr3_aa: CASSLEGPTGELFF
v_call: TRBV7-8; clone_size: .; j_call: TRBJ1-6; d_call: .; cdr3_nt: TGTGCCAGCAGCTCCGATACAGGGTTGGATTCACCCCTCCACTTT; cdr3_aa: CASSSDTGLDSPLHF
v_call: TRBV5-1; clone_size: .; j_call: TRBJ2-3; d_call: .; cdr3_nt: TGCGCCAGCAGCCTGGACCACCTGAGCGATACGCAGTATTTT; cdr3_aa: CASSLDHLSDTQYF
v_call: TRBV7-9; clone_size: .; j_call: TRBJ1-4; d_call: .; cdr3_nt: TGTGCCAGCAGCTTAGGACGGCAGACTAATGAAAAACTGTTTTTT; cdr3_aa: CASSLGRQTNEKLFF
v_call: TRBV5-1; clone_size: .; j_call: TRBJ2-5; d_call: .; cdr3_nt: TGCGCCAGCAGCTTGGCCCAAGAGACCCAGTACTTC; cdr3_aa: CASSLAQETQYF
v_call: TRBV6-4; clone_size: .; j_call: TRBJ2-3; d_call: TRBD2; cdr3_nt: TGTTATAGCGGGGGGGCAGGAGATACGCAGTATTTT; cdr3_aa: CYSGGAGDTQYF
v_call: TRBV19; clone_size: .; j_call: TRBJ1-1; d_call: .; cdr3_nt: TGTGCCAGTAGGGTAGGCATCGGGTCGATAATCCTGAACACTGAAGCTTTCTTT; cdr3_aa: CASRVGIGSIILNTEAFF
v_call: TRBV29-1; clone_size: .; j_call: TRBJ2-7; d_call: .; cdr3_nt: TGCAGCGTTGCGATATGGGACGGTTCCTACGAGCAGTACTTC; cdr3_aa: CSVAIWDGSYEQYF
v_call: TRBV2; clone_size: .; j_call: TRBJ1-1; d_call: .; cdr3_nt: TGTGCCAGCGGTATAAGGCAGGTGAACACTGAAGCTTTCTTT; cdr3_aa: CASGIRQVNTEAFF
v_call: TRBV27; clone_size: .; j_call: TRBJ2-2; d_call: .; cdr3_nt: TGTGCCAGCCAATACAGGTTCCCCGGGGAGCTGTTTTTT; cdr3_aa: CASQYRFPGELFF
v_call: TRBV21-1; clone_size: .; j_call: TRBJ1-5; d_call: .; cdr3_nt: TGTGCCAGCAGCAAAGACACAGGGGGCGGGTGCAATCAGCCCCAGCATTTT; cdr3_aa: CASSKDTGGGCNQPQHF